The clone carrying this T cell receptor (beta chain) was recorded a few times. Its target is unknown. MiXCR, applied by TCRdb to the 5' RACE reads, yields one record per CDR3 protein. The sample holds 500,000 to 650,000 distinct CDR3 sequences; over 4% are singletons and the top ten take under 4.5%. The data were taken from a study of CD8 T cells in ankylosing spondylitis. The germline V gene has CDR1 SGHAT and CDR2 FQNNGV. This CDR3 spans 15 amino acids. The V gene lost 4 bases and the J gene lost 0 bases, with 10 bases spanning the gap. Notes on the study in general: It appeared that ankylosing spondylitis blood was characterized by a TCR beta motif of several highly homologous variants.

The chain links TRBV11-2 to TRBJ1-3, with a weak D call TRBD1 (5 bases). This receptor was taken from a male donor with ankylosing spondylitis. Specimen: blood, either unsorted or a sorted T cell fraction (not recorded which). CDR3 region: CASSSGRSSGNTIYF. The CDR3 nucleotides read TGTGCCAGCAGCTCAGGGAGAAGCTCTGGAAACACCATATATTTT.